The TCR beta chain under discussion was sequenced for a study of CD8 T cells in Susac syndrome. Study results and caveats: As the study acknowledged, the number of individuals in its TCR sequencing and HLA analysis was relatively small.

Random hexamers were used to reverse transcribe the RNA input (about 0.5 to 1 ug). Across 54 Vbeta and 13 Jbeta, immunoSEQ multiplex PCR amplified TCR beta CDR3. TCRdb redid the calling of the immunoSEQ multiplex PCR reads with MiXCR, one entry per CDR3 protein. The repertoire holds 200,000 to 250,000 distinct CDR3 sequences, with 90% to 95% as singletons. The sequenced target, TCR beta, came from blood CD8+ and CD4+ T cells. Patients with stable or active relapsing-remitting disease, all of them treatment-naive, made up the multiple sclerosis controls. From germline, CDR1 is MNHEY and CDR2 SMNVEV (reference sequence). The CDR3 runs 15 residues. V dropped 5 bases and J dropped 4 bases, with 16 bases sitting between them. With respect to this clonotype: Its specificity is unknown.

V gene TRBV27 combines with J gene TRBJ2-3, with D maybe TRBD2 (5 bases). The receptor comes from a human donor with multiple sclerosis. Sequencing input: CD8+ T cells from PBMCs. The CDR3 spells CASSPLAGRADTQYF. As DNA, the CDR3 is TGTGCCAGCAGTCCCTTGGCTGGGAGAGCAGATACGCAGTATTTT.